The 7 T cell receptor beta chains below were found in one sample sequenced in a study of T cell repertoires in cytomegalovirus infection. Using its own MiXCR run on the reads, TCRdb lists one record per CDR3 protein. The data show hundreds of thousands of distinct CDR3 sequences, around a third seen once. For these receptors, no antigen is known. Source: cultured PBMCs, taken from culture after CMV antigen stimulation. Every receptor here comes from a human donor in good health (CMV status not recorded). Some clones in this sample may be carry-over from other donors' samples.

This clonotype was observed at least ten times. This chain joins TRBV7-2 and TRBJ2-2; 7 bases are shared with TRBD1. V lost 8 bases to trimming and J lost 4 bases; unmatched junction nucleotides: 7. The germline CDR1 and CDR2 sequences are SGHTA and FQGNSA. The CDR3 has 14 residues. The CDR3 nucleotides read TGTGCCAGCGGATTTCGACAGGGCACCGGGGAGCTGTTTTTT. Translation: CASGFRQGTGELFF.

This clonotype was found a few times. The V gene is TRBV6-1, the J gene TRBJ2-3, with 10 bases that match TRBD2. The CDR3 has 17 amino acids. J gave up 5 bases and V 3 bases, and 11 bases lay outside the gene matches. Germline assignment: CDR1 MNHNS and CDR2 SASEGT. This CDR3 is CASSEPGAGGPGDTQYF. In DNA form, the CDR3 reads TGTGCCAGCAGTGAGCCGGGAGCGGGAGGGCCGGGAGATACGCAGTATTTT.

J is TRBJ2-7 and V is TRBV4-1, with TRBD1 matching over 8 bases. This CDR3 has 15 residues. With V trimmed by 0 bases and J by 6 bases, 7 bases remained unmatched. Germline-derived CDR1 and CDR2 are MGHRA and YSYEKL. The CDR3: CASSQDLGQGSEQYF. CDR3 bases: TGCGCCAGCAGCCAAGATCTCGGACAGGGAAGCGAGCAGTACTTC.

This rearrangement joins TRBV7-9 to TRBJ2-5; 9 nucleotides align to TRBD1. The CDR3 extends over 15 amino acids. Germline assignment: CDR1 SEHNR and CDR2 FQNEAQ (reference sequence). With 5 bases clipped from V and 2 bases from J, the junction kept 6 bases outside the gene matches. The CDR3 sequence: CASSHGGQGQETQYF. CDR3 coding DNA: TGTGCCAGCAGCCATGGGGGACAGGGACAAGAGACCCAGTACTTC.

The chain combines TRBV20-1 with TRBJ2-2; D gene uncertain. This CDR3 is built from 15 residues. Germline V gives CDR1 DFQATT, CDR2 SNEGSKA (reference sequence). V lost 3 bases, J lost 9 bases, and 20 bases lay in between. In nucleotides, the CDR3 is TGCAGTGCTAGCCCCGGTGGGCCAAATGATTGGGAGCTGTTTTTT. Encoded protein: CSASPGGPNDWELFF.

The chain's CDR3 is CASSLEPPRPMYNEQFF. DNA of the CDR3: TGTGCCAGCAGCTTAGAACCTCCGAGACCTATGTACAATGAGCAGTTCTTC. This sequence joins TRBV7-8 and TRBJ2-1; D remains unclear. V was trimmed by 1 base and J by 4 bases, leaving 17 bases between them. This CDR3 has 17 residues. Looked up from germline, CDR1 is SGHVS and CDR2 is FQNEAQ.

This chain connects TRBV12-3 or TRBV12-4 to TRBJ2-7; D perhaps matches TRBD1 (6 bases). This CDR3 comprises 14 residues. V lost 7 bases and J 5 bases, leaving 18 bases between the germline ends. This CDR3 reads CASTSGVRAHEQYF. DNA of the CDR3: TGTGCCAGCACCTCAGGGGTCAGGGCCCACGAGCAGTACTTC.